The entry below describes one T cell receptor (beta chain). These data originate in a study of blood T cell repertoires in COVID-19. In the authors' methods: The assay estimated nucleated cells by amplifying reference gene primers. Clones were sequenced by immunoSEQ multiplex PCR, and TCRdb holds only the in-frame ones, with some missing. The DNA gave D and trimming, while V, J and clone size come from that table. The table has roughly 180,000 clones, around four fifths seen once; the top ten hold 3.5% to 4%. Per the germline V gene, CDR1 is SGHKS and CDR2 is YYEKEE (reference sequence). The CDR3 is 15 amino acids. J was trimmed by 4 bases and V by 3 bases; bases with no gene match: 7. Participant ages covered about 18 to 100 years across around 22 US areas. Cohorts were based on clinical histories the participants reported.

The specimen was PBMCs or T cells enriched from blood (not recorded which). V usage is TRBV5-5 and J usage is TRBJ1-3; 7 nucleotides align to TRBD1. The TCR comes from a woman aged 45-59 years in a cohort exposed to, infected with or recovered from COVID-19 (not recorded which). In nucleotides, the CDR3 is TGTGCCAGCAGCTCCCTGACAGGGTCCGGAAACACCATATATTTT. Protein product: CASSSLTGSGNTIYF. The complete variable domain, with remaining parts taken from reference TRBV5-5 and TRBJ1-3, reads DAGVTQSPTHLIKTRGQQVTLRCSPISGHKSVSWYQQVLGQGPQFIFQYYEKEERGRGNFPDRFSARQFPNYSSELNVNALLLGDSALYLCASSSLTGSGNTIYFGEGSWLTVV.